This T cell receptor (beta chain) was found in a study of cytomegalovirus exposure and HLA in healthy donors. Study-wide results and caveats: Near-uniform donor sequencing depth was presumed by presence/absence analyses. Three chains tied to CMV proved CMV antigen-specific in vitro. Productive status was seen about 87% or about 30% of the time for most TCR beta V segments in an earlier analysis.

The CDR3 sequence is 15 residues long. V lost 0 bases and J lost 8; bases outside the gene matches: 8. Per the germline V gene, CDR1 is SGHRS and CDR2 is YFSETQ. PCR used 60 Vbeta primers and 13 Jbeta primers. Produced via immunoSEQ multiplex PCR; TCRdb's table is partial and in-frame only. The sample includes 110,000 to 150,000 clones, over 65% of them seen just once. Points on this clone: Its specificity is not known.

The sequencing sample was made of PBMCs. The source of this sequence is a woman between 25 and 40 years old in good health and CMV-seronegative. V and J are TRBV5-1 and TRBJ2-1, with TRBD2 matching over 7 bases. The CDR3 loop is CASSLGIAGADEQFF. Written as DNA, the CDR3 is TGCGCCAGCAGCTTGGGCATTGCGGGAGCGGATGAGCAGTTCTTC.